These 28 T cell receptor beta chains were sequenced from one sample in a study of T-cell reconstitution after alpha-beta-depleted transplantation in children. TCRbeta library construction was performed incorporating unique molecular identifiers. TCRdb analysed the PCR reads with MiXCR anew, one entry per CDR3 protein. The table has more than 450,000 distinct CDR3 sequences, around 19% seen once. Sample: PBMCs from the stem cell graft donor, taken from the stem cell graft. The receptor source for this set is a human donor who donated a stem cell graft to a child with acute lymphoblastic leukemia.

V is TRBV12-3 or TRBV12-4 and J is TRBJ1-2; tentative D call: TRBD1 (6 bases). V was shortened by 6 bases and J by 7 bases, with 21 bases between the two germline ends. The CDR3 has 15 amino acids. The CDR3 DNA reads TGTGCCAGCAGCCCCGGGGGCAGGGGAAGCGGTGGCTACACCTTC. Encoded protein: CASSPGGRGSGGYTF.

This clonotype turned up a few times. V is TRBV9 and J is TRBJ2-7, with 13 bases lining up with TRBD2. CDR1 SGDLS and CDR2 YYNGEE come from the germline V gene. Trimming removed 5 bases from V and 3 bases from J; junction bases left unmatched: 5. The CDR3 is made up of 15 amino acids. The CDR3 DNA reads TGTGCCAGCAGTGCCGGGACTAGCGGGAACTACGAGCAGTACTTC. This encodes CASSAGTSGNYEQYF.

There are a few counts of this clonotype. CDR3 residues: CASSQDRGASEQFF. The CDR3 nucleotides are TGTGCCAGCAGTCAGGACAGGGGAGCTAGTGAGCAGTTCTTC. The rearrangement uses TRBV12-3 or TRBV12-4 and TRBJ2-1; TRBD1 agrees at 9 bases. With V trimmed by 5 bases and J by 9 bases, 8 bases remained unmatched. The CDR3 is made up of 14 amino acids.

This chain connects TRBV7-6 to TRBJ1-1, with D unresolved. Between the trimmed V and J ends, which lost 1 base and 4 bases, there was a span of 13 bases. Germline V gene lookup returns CDR1 SGHVS and CDR2 FNYEAQ. This CDR3 has 15 residues. CDR3 residues: CASSLGSLLSTEAFF. The DNA for the CDR3 is TGTGCCAGCAGCTTAGGAAGCCTCTTGAGCACTGAAGCTTTCTTT.

This clonotype has just a few counts. The chain is built from TRBV25-1 and TRBJ1-1; 8 bases map to TRBD1. The ends lost 5 bases at V and 5 bases at J; junction bases unmatched: 16. Germline-derived CDR1 and CDR2 are MGHDK and SYGVNS. The CDR3 spans 17 residues. CDR3 in DNA: TGTGCCAGCAGTCTTTGGGACAGGAGTAGAAGGGGAACTGAAGCTTTCTTT. As protein: CASSLWDRSRRGTEAFF.

The chain recombines TRBV5-1 with TRBJ2-5; 7 bases are shared with TRBD1. Germline loops: CDR1 SGHRS, CDR2 YFSETQ. Trimming took 5 bases from V and 8 from J; bases not matched to a gene: 6. The CDR3 contains 12 residues. CDR3 residues: CASRIDRATQYF. The CDR3 DNA reads as TGCGCCAGCAGAATAGACAGGGCCACCCAGTACTTC.

The table lists this clonotype with a few counts. The chain has TRBV5-6 and TRBJ2-3, with TRBD1 as a possible D gene (6 bases). CDR3 length: 16 residues. CDR1 is SGHDT and CDR2 is YYEEEE in the germline V gene. Between the trimmed V and J ends, which lost 0 bases and 6 bases, there was a span of 17 bases. The CDR3 nucleotides read TGTGCCAGCAGCTTGGACGGGTGGGGGCGAGCGGATACGCAGTATTTT. Protein sequence: CASSLDGWGRADTQYF.

This chain joins TRBV11-2 and TRBJ2-1, with 10 bases that match TRBD2. J was trimmed by 16 bases and V by 4 bases; bases with no gene match: 7. Germline-derived CDR1 and CDR2 are SGHAT and FQNNGV. The CDR3 is 12 residues long. In DNA, the CDR3 is TGTGCCAGCAGCTCCCTAGCGGGAGTGAGCTTCTTC. This codes for CASSSLAGVSFF.

The chain links TRBV4-1 to TRBJ1-5; D call uncertain. Per germline, CDR1 MGHRA and CDR2 YSYEKL. This CDR3 comprises 12 residues. V was cut by 1 base and J by 15 bases, with 13 bases left in between. The CDR3 protein is CASSQVSGDLHF. In DNA, the CDR3 is TGCGCCAGCAGCCAAGTTTCCGGTGATTTGCATTTT.

In this sample, this clonotype turned up a few times. The V gene is TRBV20-1, the J gene TRBJ2-1; D is unresolved. The CDR3 has 14 amino acids. Germline lookup yields CDR1 DFQATT and CDR2 SNEGSKA (reference sequence). V gave up 5 bases and J gave up 4 bases, with 15 bases separating them. CDR3 amino acids: CSAFEGSLYNEQFF. The CDR3 DNA reads TGCAGTGCTTTCGAAGGGTCCCTTTACAATGAGCAGTTCTTC.

There are a few counts of this clonotype. The rearrangement uses TRBV7-9 and TRBJ1-1; the D gene is possibly TRBD1 (5 bases). Between the trimmed V and J ends, which lost 5 bases and 5 bases, there was a span of 15 bases. Germline CDR1 reads SEHNR; CDR2 reads FQNEAQ (reference sequence). The CDR3 is 14 residues long. The CDR3 nucleotides read TGTGCCAGCAGCAAACCCCAGGGAGGGACTGAAGCTTTCTTT. Translating it yields CASSKPQGGTEAFF.

This clonotype has more than one count but fewer than ten. The V gene is TRBV3-1, the J gene TRBJ2-7; 7 nucleotides align to TRBD2. J lost 4 bases, V lost 4 bases, and 13 bases had no gene match. This CDR3 comprises 16 residues. Germline lookup yields CDR1 LGHDT and CDR2 YNNKEL (reference sequence). CDR3 bases: TGTGCCAGCAGCCTTCGAACACCGTCTAGCGGATACGAGCAGTACTTC. Its translation: CASSLRTPSSGYEQYF.

This clonotype was found many times. V usage is TRBV7-6 and J usage is TRBJ2-7; D gene ambiguous. The CDR3 is 13 amino acids. V dropped 0 bases and J dropped 6 bases, with 9 bases sitting between them. The V gene's germline CDR1 is SGHVS and CDR2 FNYEAQ. The CDR3 spells CASSLADGAEQYF. For the CDR3, the DNA is TGTGCCAGCAGCTTAGCGGACGGCGCCGAGCAGTACTTC.

This clonotype turned up a few times. For the CDR3, the DNA is TGCGCCAGCAGTGAGGCTGATGGCTACACCTTC. Its protein is CASSEADGYTF. The chain uses TRBV10-2 and TRBJ1-2, with D unclear. V lost 2 bases, J lost 6 bases, and 4 bases lay in between. This CDR3 is 11 amino acids long. From germline, CDR1 is WSHSY and CDR2 SAAADI.

The chain carries TRBV10-1 and TRBJ2-1, with TRBD1 identical over 8 bases. The length of the CDR3 is 14 residues. The germline CDR1 and CDR2 sequences are WNHNN and SYGVQD (reference sequence). With 5 bases clipped from V and 10 bases from J, the junction kept 10 bases outside the gene matches. The CDR3 region is CASSRQGPLVEQFF. Written as DNA, the CDR3 is TGCGCCAGCAGTCGACAGGGGCCCCTTGTAGAGCAGTTCTTC.

The table lists this clonotype with a few counts. CDR3 sequence: CASSLAAIWGNTGELFF. As DNA, the CDR3 is TGTGCCAGCAGCCTGGCGGCTATTTGGGGGAACACCGGGGAGCTGTTTTTT. This rearrangement joins TRBV12-3 or TRBV12-4 to TRBJ2-2; D uncertain. The V end lost 6 bases, the J end lost 1 base, and 18 bases lay between the germline ends. This CDR3 is built from 17 residues.

The table lists this clonotype with a few counts. This chain links TRBV12-3 or TRBV12-4 with TRBJ1-1, with a tentative D call TRBD1 (5 bases). The CDR3 length is 13 residues. V lost 3 bases to trimming and J lost 7 bases, with 12 bases between them. The CDR3 loop is CASSLETAFEAFF. The CDR3 nucleotides read TGTGCCAGCAGTTTGGAGACAGCTTTTGAAGCTTTCTTT.

The V gene is TRBV29-1, the J gene TRBJ2-5; a weak D match, TRBD1 (6 bases). Trimming shortened V by 0 bases and J by 4 bases, and 18 bases separated the two germline ends. The CDR3 is 16 amino acids. Germline V gene data show CDR1 as SQVTM and CDR2 as ANQGSEA. CDR3 sequence reads: CSVEDPDRPLAETQYF. For the CDR3, the DNA is TGCAGCGTTGAAGACCCGGACAGACCGTTAGCAGAGACCCAGTACTTC.

The chain joins TRBV9 to TRBJ2-1; TRBD1 might be the D (6 bases). The CDR3 totals 16 residues. Germline CDR1 and CDR2: SGDLS and YYNGEE. Between the trimmed V and J ends, which lost 3 bases and 2 bases, there was a span of 15 bases. CDR3 in amino acids: CASSASNRVAYNEQFF. CDR3 DNA sequence: TGTGCCAGCAGCGCGAGCAACAGGGTTGCCTACAATGAGCAGTTCTTC.

This clonotype has just a few counts. The chain combines TRBV4-1 with TRBJ2-1; TRBD2 aligns across 7 bases. CDR3 size: 17 residues. V was clipped by 2 bases and J by 0 bases; unmatched bases: 7. CDR1 and CDR2 from the germline V gene are MGHRA and YSYEKL. The CDR3 nucleotides are TGCGCCAGCAGCCAAATGCATAGCGGGCTCTCCTACAATGAGCAGTTCTTC. Translated: CASSQMHSGLSYNEQFF.

This clonotype occurred a few times. V gene TRBV29-1 combines with J gene TRBJ1-5; the D gene is possibly TRBD1 (5 bases). Germline values: CDR1 SQVTM, CDR2 ANQGSEA. With 7 bases removed from V and 3 bases from J, the gap between germline ends came to 10 bases. This CDR3 region has 12 residues. The CDR3 DNA sequence: TGCAGCGCCGGGGGGTACAATCAGCCCCAGCATTTT. It encodes CSAGGYNQPQHF. The full variable domain, completed using reference TRBV29-1 and TRBJ1-5, is SAVISQKPSRDICQRGTSLTIQCQVDSQVTMMFWYRQQPGQSLTLIATANQGSEATYESGFVIDKFPISRPNLTFSTLTVSNMSPEDSSIYLCSAGGYNQPQHFGDGTRLSIL.

This clonotype was seen a handful of times. The J gene is TRBJ1-5, the V gene TRBV3-1, with a tentative D call TRBD1 (5 bases). This CDR3 region has 15 residues. V was pared by 3 bases and J by 7 bases, with 16 bases between. Germline V gene sequence: CDR1 LGHDT, CDR2 YNNKEL (reference sequence). The DNA for the CDR3 is TGTGCCAGCAGCCAGAGGGTGGGGGACCCGCAGCCCCAGCATTTT. Protein product: CASSQRVGDPQPQHF.

In its sample, this clonotype was seen a few times. The chain has TRBV5-1 and TRBJ1-2; D gene uncertain. CDR1 is SGHRS and CDR2 is YFSETQ in the germline V gene. This CDR3 contains 16 residues. The V end lost 4 bases, the J end lost 5 bases, and 21 bases lay between the germline ends. The CDR3 protein is CASSNLSTPTTYGYTF. The CDR3 coding sequence is TGCGCCAGCAGCAATCTCTCGACACCGACGACGTATGGCTACACCTTC. Variable domain in full (rest from reference TRBV5-1 and TRBJ1-2): KAGVTQTPRYLIKTRGQQVTLSCSPISGHRSVSWYQQTPGQGLQFLFEYFSETQRNKGNFPGRFSGRQFSNSRSEMNVSTLELGDSALYLCASSNLSTPTTYGYTFGSGTRLTVV.

There are a few counts of this clonotype. This rearrangement joins TRBV29-1 to TRBJ2-2, with D unresolved. Trimming removed 0 bases at V and 4 bases at J, with 9 bases between. The V gene's germline CDR1 is SQVTM and CDR2 ANQGSEA. This CDR3 comprises 14 residues. This CDR3 reads CSVEDGSGTGELFF. The CDR3 nucleotides are TGCAGCGTTGAAGACGGCTCGGGCACCGGGGAGCTGTTTTTT.

The V and J genes are TRBV5-1 and TRBJ1-1; 12 bases are shared with TRBD1. Germline V gives CDR1 SGHRS, CDR2 YFSETQ. The V and J ends lost 4 bases and 6 bases, in that order; junction bases with no gene match: 4. The CDR3 loop spans 14 amino acids. DNA of the CDR3: TGCGCCAGCAGCCAGGGGACAGGGGGCCCTGAAGCTTTCTTT. Translation gives CASSQGTGGPEAFF.

This CDR3 is CASSKPGTAGLNTEAFF. The CDR3 coding sequence is TGTGCCAGCAGTAAACCTGGGACAGCAGGATTGAACACTGAAGCTTTCTTT. The rearrangement joins TRBV27 to TRBJ1-1; 7 bases align to TRBD1. The CDR3 extends over 17 amino acids. The germline V gene has CDR1 MNHEY and CDR2 SMNVEV (reference sequence). V gave up 5 bases and J gave up 0 bases; unmatched junction bases: 12.

The chain employs TRBV6-5 and TRBJ2-5; D call uncertain. The CDR3 sequence is 16 residues long. Germline V gene sequence: CDR1 MNHEY, CDR2 SVGAGI. V was clipped by 2 bases and J by 0 bases, with 13 bases between them. CDR3 sequence reads: CASSYRENSYQETQYF. The DNA for the CDR3 is TGTGCCAGCAGTTACCGAGAGAACTCGTACCAAGAGACCCAGTACTTC.

This clonotype was detected a few times. This chain links TRBV5-1 with TRBJ2-1, with D perhaps TRBD1 or TRBD2 (5 bases each). The CDR3 contains 16 residues. V was clipped by 4 bases and J by 0 bases, with 14 bases between them. CDR1 and CDR2 (germline): SGHRS, YFSETQ. The CDR3 loop is CASSDPGRSSYNEQFF. CDR3 DNA: TGCGCCAGCAGCGATCCGGGACGTTCCTCCTACAATGAGCAGTTCTTC.